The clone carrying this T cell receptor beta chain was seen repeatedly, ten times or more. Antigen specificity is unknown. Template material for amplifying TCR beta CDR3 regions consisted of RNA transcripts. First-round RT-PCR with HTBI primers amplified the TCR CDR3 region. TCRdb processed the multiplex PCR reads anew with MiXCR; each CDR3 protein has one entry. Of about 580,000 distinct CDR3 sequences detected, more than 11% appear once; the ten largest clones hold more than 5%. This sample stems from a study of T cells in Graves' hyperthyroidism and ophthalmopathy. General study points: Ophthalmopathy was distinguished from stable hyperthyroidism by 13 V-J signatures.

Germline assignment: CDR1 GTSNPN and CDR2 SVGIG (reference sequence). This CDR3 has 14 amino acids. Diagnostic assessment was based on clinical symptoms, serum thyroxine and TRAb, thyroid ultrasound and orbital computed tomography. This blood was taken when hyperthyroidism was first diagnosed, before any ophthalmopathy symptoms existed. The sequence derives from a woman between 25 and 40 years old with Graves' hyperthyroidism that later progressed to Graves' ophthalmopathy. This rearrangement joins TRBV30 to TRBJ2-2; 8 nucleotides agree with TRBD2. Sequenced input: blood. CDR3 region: CASGGASNTGELFF. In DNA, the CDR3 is TGTGCATCCGGGGGGGCCTCGAACACCGGGGAGCTGTTTTTT.